This note documents a single TCR beta chain sequence. Its antigen is unidentified. The source of the sample is a study of radiotherapy plus CTLA-4 blockade in lung cancer. Whole-study results and caveats: Dynamics of early blood T cell clones, together with interferon-beta, were reportedly the best predictors of response. Radiotherapy was combined with ipilimumab, and tumor-derived TCR clones then expanded in blood.

CDR3 length: 13 residues. CDR1 is MNHEY, CDR2 SVGAGI, per germline. Trimming left V 7 bases short and J 5 bases short, with 15 bases between. The protocol was immunoSEQ multiplex PCR, while the TCRdb copy is restricted to in-frame clones and leaves out a portion. This sample has around 110,000 clones, with under 90% found just once. This TCR was sampled from a human donor with non-small cell lung cancer that progressed on radiotherapy plus ipilimumab. Some clones in this sample may be carry-over from other donors' samples. The sample here was peripheral blood, taken from a patient treated with radiotherapy plus ipilimumab. The V gene is TRBV6-5, the J gene TRBJ2-7; no reliable D call. The CDR3 bases are TGTGCCAGCAACCCCACGATGTCCCACGAGCAGTACTTC. This encodes CASNPTMSHEQYF.